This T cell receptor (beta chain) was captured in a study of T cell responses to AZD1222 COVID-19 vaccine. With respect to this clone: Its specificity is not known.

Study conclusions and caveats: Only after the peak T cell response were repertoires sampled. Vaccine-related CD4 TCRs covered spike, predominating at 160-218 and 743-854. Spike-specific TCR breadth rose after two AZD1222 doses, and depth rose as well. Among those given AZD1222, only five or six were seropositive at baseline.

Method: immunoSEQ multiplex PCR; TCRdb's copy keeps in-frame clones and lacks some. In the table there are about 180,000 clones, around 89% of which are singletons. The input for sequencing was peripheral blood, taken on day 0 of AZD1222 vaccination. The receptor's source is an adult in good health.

The CDR3 is CASSQDLGHGELFF. The CDR3 DNA follows: TGCGCCAGCAGCCAAGATCTGGGTCACGGGGAGCTGTTTTTT. The chain combines TRBV4-3 with TRBJ2-2; D gene unclear. Germline CDR1 is LGHNA and CDR2 is YSLEER. The CDR3 contains 14 residues. The germline V and J ends were trimmed by 0 bases and 7 bases, with 9 bases remaining between them.